The rows below give T cell receptor beta chains drawn from one sample of a study of neurological immune-mediated disorders. TCRdb re-analysed the 5' RACE reads in MiXCR, keeping a single row per CDR3 protein. Of about 33,000 distinct CDR3 sequences listed, about 12% are singletons. The sample consisted of PBMCs. The receptors stem from a woman aged 40 to 55 in good health. CDR3s include the opening cysteine and the closing phenylalanine or tryptophan. Fields, in order: V gene, CDR3 protein.

>TRBV29-1
CSVQSSYNEQFF
>TRBV4-1
CASSQDPQTGLPFTDTQYF
>TRBV20-1
CSASKGHVYTF
>TRBV7-8
CASTPFIYQPQHF
>TRBV4-3
CASSSGTGEAGELFF
>TRBV5-1
CASSPPAQGGYTF
>TRBV7-2
CASSLGGVYTEAFF
>TRBV5-1
CASSTRDRGTDTQYF
>TRBV10-3
CAIKLADDSYEQYF
>TRBV12-3/TRBV12-4
CASTPNFQETQYF
>TRBV7-2
CASSVGQIRTHTEAFF
>TRBV12-3/TRBV12-4
CASTWTGGQPQHF
>TRBV12-3/TRBV12-4
CASSPSSSGRTEAFF
>TRBV18
CASSHGGSIPYEQYF
>TRBV2
CASSGWGQGARETQYF
>TRBV27
CASSLGISYEQYF
>TRBV12-3/TRBV12-4
CASSLTGTGTDTQYF
>TRBV5-1
CASSPDGTITDTQYF
>TRBV24-1
CATSDSPGTVTYNEQFF
>TRBV7-9
CASSPGVGTEAFF
>TRBV5-6
CASSWVYTEAFF
>TRBV7-2
CASSGDRAPSSPLHF
>TRBV10-1
CASSEAGAGNTIYF
>TRBV6-2/TRBV6-3
CASSYSRSAGGTHTQYF
>TRBV3-1
CASSQVGGEETQYF
>TRBV7-3
CASSLGGSGTLNEQFF
>TRBV12-3/TRBV12-4
CASSPGGAAKNIQYF